One and the same sample provided the 14 T cell receptor beta chains below, sequenced in a study of blood T cell repertoires in COVID-19. The repertoire was sequenced with immunoSEQ multiplex PCR; TCRdb's copy has only in-frame clones and lacks some. The sample records fewer than 350,000 clones, 85% to 90% being singletons. Material for sequencing was peripheral blood. These receptor sequences come from a young woman with COVID-19, enrolled during active disease.

The genes are TRBV27 and TRBJ1-4; 9 bases align to TRBD1. Germline CDR1 MNHEY, CDR2 SMNVEV (reference sequence). The junction had 4 bases not matched to a gene; V was cut back by 0 bases and J by 8 bases. The CDR3 is 15 residues long. CDR3: CASSLSGTGMEKLFF. For the CDR3, the DNA is TGTGCCAGCAGTTTATCTGGGACAGGGATGGAAAAACTGTTTTTT. Together with reference TRBV27 and TRBJ1-4, the CDR3 gives the full variable domain: EAQVTQNPRYLITVTGKKLTVTCSQNMNHEYMSWYRQDPGLGLRQIYYSMNVEVTDKGDVPEGYKVSRKEKRNFPLILESPSPNQTSLYFCASSLSGTGMEKLFFGSGTQLSVL.

The gene calls are TRBV28 and TRBJ2-1, with a possible D match to TRBD2 (6 bases). V was pared by 4 bases and J by 6 bases, with 13 bases between. CDR1 is MDHEN, CDR2 SYDVKM, per germline. This CDR3 has 14 amino acids. The CDR3 reads CASSSWGLSNEQFF. CDR3 nucleotide sequence: TGTGCCAGCAGTTCCTGGGGACTGTCCAATGAGCAGTTCTTC.

The count of this clone is one. The J gene is TRBJ1-2, the V gene TRBV12-3 or TRBV12-4; 7 nucleotides align to TRBD1. There are 12 residues in the CDR3. Trimming removed 3 bases from V and 6 bases from J; junction bases left unmatched: 1. The DNA for the CDR3 is TGTGCCAGCAGTTTTCAGGGGGATGGCTACACCTTC. Translated: CASSFQGDGYTF.

The chain combines TRBV18 with TRBJ2-7; 8 bases line up with TRBD2. The CDR3 is 15 residues long. The ends lost 3 bases at V and 0 bases at J; junction bases unmatched: 4. The germline V gene encodes CDR1 KGHSH and CDR2 LQKENI. CDR3 residues: CASSPTSASSYEQYF. The CDR3 nucleotides are TGTGCCAGCTCACCGACTAGCGCAAGCTCCTACGAGCAGTACTTC.

The chain's CDR3 is CASSFGGHSYEQYF. The CDR3 DNA reads as TGTGCCAGCAGCTTTGGGGGCCATTCCTACGAGCAGTACTTC. The chain carries TRBV5-4 and TRBJ2-7; D perhaps matches TRBD1 (6 bases). With 2 bases removed from V and 1 base from J, the gap between germline ends came to 10 bases. Germline V gene sequence: CDR1 SGHNT, CDR2 YYREEE (reference sequence). CDR3 length: 14 amino acids. Drawing the rest from reference TRBV5-4 and TRBJ2-7, the complete variable domain is ETGVTQSPTHLIKTRGQQVTLRCSSQSGHNTVSWYQQALGQGPQFIFQYYREEENGRGNFPPRFSGLQFPNYSSELNVNALELDDSALYLCASSFGGHSYEQYFGPGTRLTVT.

The V call is TRBV11-1, the J call TRBJ2-7, with 7 bases fitting TRBD1. This CDR3 is built from 13 residues. Looked up from germline, CDR1 is SGHAT and CDR2 is FQDESV (reference sequence). Trimming cost V 2 bases and J 3 bases; bases outside gene matches: 1. The chain's CDR3 is CASSLSGGYEQYF. The CDR3 DNA reads TGTGCCAGCAGCTTATCAGGGGGCTACGAGCAGTACTTC.

The rearrangement links TRBV29-1 to TRBJ2-7; 8 nucleotides match TRBD1. The V segment lost 3 bases and the J segment 7 bases; nucleotides outside the gene matches: 14. The CDR3 has 15 residues. Germline V lookup: CDR1 SQVTM, CDR2 ANQGSEA. The CDR3 is CSVEGPGQELWEQYF. CDR3 in DNA: TGCAGCGTTGAGGGACCGGGACAGGAACTATGGGAGCAGTACTTC.

The rearrangement uses TRBV28 and TRBJ2-7; maybe TRBD2 (6 bases). The CDR3 contains 13 residues. Deletions cut 9 bases from V and 4 bases from J, with 16 bases between. Germline values: CDR1 MDHEN, CDR2 SYDVKM. CDR3 nucleotides: TGTGCCAGTGGGTCGGGGAGCGGGTACGAGCAGTACTTC. Translating gives CASGSGSGYEQYF.

This chain joins TRBV6-6 and TRBJ1-1; weak D call: TRBD1 (6 bases). V was trimmed by 6 bases and J by 2 bases, leaving 16 bases between them. The CDR3 has 15 amino acids. The germline V gene encodes CDR1 MNHNY and CDR2 SVGAGI (reference sequence). CDR3 in amino acids: CASSPPRTANTEAFF. The DNA for the CDR3 is TGTGCCAGCAGCCCACCGAGGACAGCAAACACTGAAGCTTTCTTT.

The chain employs TRBV11-2 and TRBJ2-1; TRBD2 might be the D (7 bases). V gave up 3 bases and J gave up 10 bases, with 16 bases separating them. The length of the CDR3 is 14 residues. Germline CDR1 and CDR2: SGHAT and FQNNGV. The CDR3 is CASSFALRGREQFF. The CDR3 DNA sequence: TGTGCCAGCAGCTTTGCTCTGCGGGGGCGAGAGCAGTTCTTC.

The chain is built from TRBV6-5 and TRBJ2-5; 14 bases fit TRBD2. V lost 7 bases, J lost 4 bases, and 5 bases stayed unmatched. This CDR3 comprises 15 residues. Germline CDR1 reads MNHEY; CDR2 reads SVGAGI. This CDR3 reads CASTGLAGGGETQYF. DNA for the CDR3: TGTGCCAGCACCGGACTAGCGGGGGGCGGAGAGACCCAGTACTTC.

The rearrangement joins TRBV18 to TRBJ1-4; D uncertain. Trimming cost V 2 bases and J 0 bases, with 10 bases left between them. The CDR3 length is 16 residues. Germline V gene sequence: CDR1 KGHSH, CDR2 LQKENI. CDR3 coding DNA: TGTGCCAGCTCACCAAGCGTCAGTACAACTAATGAAAAACTGTTTTTT. It specifies CASSPSVSTTNEKLFF.

The V gene is TRBV4-1, the J gene TRBJ2-7; D unresolved. Germline V gives CDR1 MGHRA, CDR2 YSYEKL. V lost 0 bases and J lost 2, with 11 bases in between. This CDR3 contains 15 residues. In DNA, the CDR3 is TGCGCCAGCAGCCAAGACTGGGCAGACACCTACGAGCAGTACTTC. Protein: CASSQDWADTYEQYF.

The chain links TRBV2 to TRBJ1-5, with 7 bases lining up with TRBD1. Losses at the gene ends were 5 bases for V and 2 bases for J; bases not matched to a gene: 6. The CDR3 is 15 amino acids. Germline CDR1 SNHLY, CDR2 FYNNEI. CDR3 sequence reads: CASSPTQGGNQPQHF. As DNA, the CDR3 is TGTGCCAGCAGTCCTACTCAGGGGGGCAATCAGCCCCAGCATTTT.